Below, 2 T cell receptor beta chains from the same sample are listed, as sequenced in a study of cytomegalovirus exposure and HLA in healthy donors. The PCR had 60 Vbeta and 13 Jbeta primers. Assay: immunoSEQ multiplex PCR; the TCRdb copy retains only in-frame clones and omits some. This sample has 160,000 or so clones, with less than 90% found just once. The sample consisted of PBMCs. The origin of the receptors is a man aged 50-59 years in good health and CMV-seropositive.

The rearrangement joins TRBV5-1 to TRBJ2-3, with D tentatively TRBD1 (6 bases). Germline V gene data show CDR1 as SGHRS and CDR2 as YFSETQ. Trimming took 3 bases from V and 2 from J, leaving 13 bases between them. The length of the CDR3 is 15 residues. The CDR3 reads CASSSSQGHTDTQYF. CDR3 nucleotides: TGCGCCAGCAGCTCCTCACAGGGACACACAGATACGCAGTATTTT.

This clone appeared a few times. The chain couples TRBV5-8 to TRBJ2-5, with a weak D call TRBD1 (5 bases). Per germline, CDR1 SGHTS and CDR2 YDEGEE. The CDR3 covers 13 residues. The germline V and J ends were trimmed by 2 bases and 3 bases, with 8 bases remaining between them. CDR3: CASSLRGEETQYF. CDR3 bases: TGTGCCAGCAGCTTAAGGGGTGAAGAGACCCAGTACTTC.